Below, 29 T cell receptor beta chains from the same sample are listed, as sequenced in a study of cytomegalovirus exposure and HLA in healthy donors. Produced via immunoSEQ multiplex PCR; TCRdb's table is partial and in-frame only. The data show roughly 200,000 clones, about 89% seen once. Sequencing used PBMCs. The receptors derive from a man aged 25 to 40 in good health and CMV-seropositive.

This chain connects TRBV30 to TRBJ2-1; D possibly matches TRBD1 or TRBD2 (6 bases each). CDR3 length equals 14 residues. Trimming stripped 0 bases from V and 7 bases from J, with 13 bases between. Per germline, CDR1 GTSNPN and CDR2 SVGIG (reference sequence). The CDR3: CAWSVGGSSNEQFF. CDR3 coding DNA: TGTGCCTGGAGTGTAGGGGGGTCCTCTAATGAGCAGTTCTTC.

CDR3 protein: CAISESDRVVPQHF. The CDR3 coding sequence is TGTGCCATCAGTGAGTCGGACAGGGTCGTGCCCCAGCATTTT. This sequence joins TRBV10-3 and TRBJ1-5; 8 bases agree with TRBD1. Trimming removed 0 bases from V and 9 bases from J; junction bases left unmatched: 4. There are 14 residues in the CDR3. Per the germline V gene, CDR1 is ENHRY and CDR2 is SYGVKD.

The rearrangement joins TRBV4-2 to TRBJ2-3; D possibly uses TRBD1 or TRBD2 (6 bases each). CDR3 length equals 17 residues. Trimming took off 1 base at V and 6 bases at J, with 20 bases between the two ends. Germline V gene data show CDR1 as LGHNA and CDR2 as YNFKEQ. The CDR3: CASSQGLEGGTMDTQYF. The CDR3 bases are TGTGCCAGCAGCCAAGGCCTGGAGGGTGGGACAATGGATACGCAGTATTTT.

This clone showed up just a few times. The chain links TRBV5-6 to TRBJ2-1; D not certain. The CDR3 extends over 13 amino acids. The V end was cut by 3 bases, the J end by 3 bases, with 7 bases between. Germline CDR1 SGHDT, CDR2 YYEEEE. This chain's CDR3 is CASSYDYYNEQFF. CDR3 coding DNA: TGTGCCAGCAGCTATGATTACTACAATGAGCAGTTCTTC. The whole variable domain, filled in from reference TRBV5-6 and TRBJ2-1, reads DAGVTQSPTHLIKTRGQQVTLRCSPKSGHDTVSWYQQALGQGPQFIFQYYEEEERQRGNFPDRFSGHQFPNYSSELNVNALLLGDSALYLCASSYDYYNEQFFGPGTRLTVL.

Only one count was recorded for this clone. This chain links TRBV19 with TRBJ2-2; weak D call: TRBD1 (6 bases). V lost 9 bases, J lost 4 bases, and 12 bases lay in between. The CDR3 consists of 13 residues. CDR1 is LNHDA, CDR2 SQIVND, per germline (reference sequence). CDR3 amino acids: CARKQGGTGELFF. Here the CDR3 DNA reads TGTGCCAGGAAACAGGGCGGCACCGGGGAGCTGTTTTTT.

The chain has TRBV6-5 and TRBJ2-3, with D hard to call. The CDR3 is 13 amino acids. From germline, CDR1 is MNHEY and CDR2 SVGAGI. Trimming stripped 6 bases from V and 2 bases from J, with 9 bases between. CDR3 loop: CASRQIFTDTQYF. For the CDR3, the DNA is TGTGCCAGCAGACAGATATTCACAGATACGCAGTATTTT.

The chain links TRBV27 to TRBJ2-7, with TRBD1 matching 8 bases. The CDR3 totals 14 residues. V was clipped by 0 bases and J by 3 bases; unmatched bases: 1. Germline assignment: CDR1 MNHEY and CDR2 SMNVEV (reference sequence). The DNA for the CDR3 is TGTGCCAGCAGTTTATCAGGGACAGGCTACGAGCAGTACTTC. Translation: CASSLSGTGYEQYF.

The gene calls are TRBV6-1 and TRBJ1-1; D uncertain. The CDR3 extends over 11 amino acids. V lost 8 bases and J lost 2, with 6 bases in between. Germline CDR1 and CDR2: MNHNS and SASEGT. In DNA, the CDR3 is TGTGCCAGCGCAACTAACACTGAAGCTTTCTTT. It translates to CASATNTEAFF.

Here the CDR3 reads CASASQGTDTQYF. The CDR3 region has the DNA TGTGCCAGCGCGTCACAGGGGACAGATACGCAGTATTTT. The chain combines TRBV9 with TRBJ2-3; 7 nucleotides agree with TRBD1. Germline V lookup: CDR1 SGDLS, CDR2 YYNGEE. After removal of 7 bases from V and 3 bases from J, the junction contained 5 bases not matched to a gene. CDR3 length: 13 amino acids. Full variable domain (rest looked up from reference TRBV9 and TRBJ2-3): DSGVTQTPKHLITATGQRVTLRCSPRSGDLSVYWYQQSLDQGLQFLIQYYNGEERAKGNILERFSAQQFPDLHSELNLSSLELGDSALYFCASASQGTDTQYFGPGTRLTVL.

This rearrangement joins TRBV15 to TRBJ2-5; D is undetermined. The CDR3 spans 14 residues. Trimming cost V 0 bases and J 3 bases, with 8 bases left between them. The germline gives CDR1 LNHNV, CDR2 YYDKDF (reference sequence). This CDR3 reads CATSRDRAEETQYF. In nucleotides, the CDR3 is TGTGCCACCAGCAGAGATCGAGCAGAAGAGACCCAGTACTTC.

J is TRBJ2-7 and V is TRBV11-3; 8 positions agree with TRBD2. Germline lookup yields CDR1 SGHNT and CDR2 YENEEA. The CDR3 spans 15 residues. Germline trimming cut 5 bases from V and 2 bases from J; bases unmatched to any gene: 8. This CDR3 reads CASSRSGGAAYEQYF. The CDR3 DNA follows: TGTGCCAGCAGCAGGAGCGGGGGCGCAGCCTACGAGCAGTACTTC.

This chain joins TRBV9 and TRBJ2-2; the D gene is possibly TRBD2 (6 bases). V dropped 2 bases and J dropped 1 base, with 6 bases sitting between them. CDR3 length: 14 residues. Germline CDR1 is SGDLS and CDR2 is YYNGEE. The CDR3 is CASSVSGNTGELFF. CDR3 coding DNA: TGTGCCAGCAGCGTTAGCGGGAACACCGGGGAGCTGTTTTTT. The full variable domain, its missing parts supplied by reference TRBV9 and TRBJ2-2, is DSGVTQTPKHLITATGQRVTLRCSPRSGDLSVYWYQQSLDQGLQFLIQYYNGEERAKGNILERFSAQQFPDLHSELNLSSLELGDSALYFCASSVSGNTGELFFGEGSRLTVL.

This clone appeared a few times. The CDR3 is CASSFQVSNQPQHF. CDR3 in DNA: TGTGCCAGCAGTTTTCAGGTTAGCAATCAGCCCCAGCATTTT. V and J are TRBV28 and TRBJ1-5; D is ambiguous. The germline gives CDR1 MDHEN, CDR2 SYDVKM. Trimming removed 3 bases from V and 0 bases from J, with 6 bases in between. This CDR3 has 14 amino acids. Using reference TRBV28 and TRBJ1-5 for the parts outside the CDR3, the full variable domain is DVKVTQSSRYLVKRTGEKVFLECVQDMDHENMFWYRQDPGLGLRLIYFSYDVKMKEKGDIPEGYSVSREKKERFSLILESASTNQTSMYLCASSFQVSNQPQHFGDGTRLSIL.

The chain joins TRBV2 to TRBJ2-7, with unresolved D. V was shortened by 2 bases and J by 4 bases, with 9 bases between the two germline ends. CDR3 length equals 13 residues. CDR1 and CDR2 from the germline V gene are SNHLY and FYNNEI. CDR3 bases: TGTGCCAGCAGTGAATCGACTCAATACGAGCAGTACTTC. This translates into CASSESTQYEQYF.

This sequence joins TRBV5-1 and TRBJ2-3, with D possibly TRBD2 on 6 matching bases. This CDR3 is built from 17 residues. Germline V gene lookup returns CDR1 SGHRS and CDR2 YFSETQ. Deletions cut 4 bases from V and 6 bases from J, with 24 bases between. Here the CDR3 reads CASSPTDYGRRWDTQYF. CDR3 bases: TGCGCCAGCAGCCCCACCGACTACGGGAGAAGGTGGGATACGCAGTATTTT.

This clone came up once. The V and J genes are TRBV27 and TRBJ1-1, with TRBD1 matching 9 bases. V lost 3 bases, J lost 1 base, and 0 bases stayed unmatched. CDR1 is MNHEY, CDR2 SMNVEV, per germline (reference sequence). The CDR3 contains 14 residues. The CDR3 DNA follows: TGTGCCAGCAGTTTGGGACAGGGGAACACTGAAGCTTTCTTT. Translating gives CASSLGQGNTEAFF.

The chain uses TRBV7-3 and TRBJ2-1; D gene ambiguous. The CDR3 length is 11 residues. The V and J ends lost 2 bases and 9 bases respectively, with 5 bases between them. The germline gives CDR1 SGHTA, CDR2 FQGTGA. The CDR3 DNA reads as TGTGCCAGCAGCTTAGGTGTTGAGCAGTTCTTC. Protein: CASSLGVEQFF.

The rearrangement links TRBV9 to TRBJ2-7; 11 positions agree with TRBD2. The CDR3 has 15 residues. Trimming at V came to 4 bases and at J to 4 bases, leaving 7 bases not matched to a gene. From germline, CDR1 is SGDLS and CDR2 YYNGEE. The CDR3 reads CASSPGLAGRYEQYF. In DNA, the CDR3 is TGTGCCAGCAGCCCCGGACTAGCGGGCAGATACGAGCAGTACTTC. The variable domain in full, with the rest retrieved from reference TRBV9 and TRBJ2-7, is DSGVTQTPKHLITATGQRVTLRCSPRSGDLSVYWYQQSLDQGLQFLIQYYNGEERAKGNILERFSAQQFPDLHSELNLSSLELGDSALYFCASSPGLAGRYEQYFGPGTRLTVT.

This sequence joins TRBV7-9 and TRBJ2-7, with TRBD2 matching over 7 bases. The CDR3 runs to 15 residues. The ends lost 5 bases at V and 4 bases at J; junction bases unmatched: 11. The germline V gene encodes CDR1 SEHNR and CDR2 FQNEAQ (reference sequence). CDR3: CASSPPGASGYEQYF. DNA for the CDR3: TGTGCCAGCAGCCCCCCGGGTGCTAGCGGTTACGAGCAGTACTTC.

The chain carries TRBV6-6 and TRBJ1-2; D remains ambiguous. Trimming left V 1 base short and J 7 bases short, with 19 bases between. Germline V CDR1 and CDR2: MNHNY, SVGAGI (reference sequence). The CDR3 contains 16 residues. This CDR3 reads CASSYWAGSALPGYTF. In nucleotides, the CDR3 is TGTGCCAGCAGTTACTGGGCGGGGTCGGCTCTCCCTGGCTACACCTTC.

V is TRBV19 and J is TRBJ2-3; D is possibly TRBD1 (6 bases). V gave up 4 bases and J gave up 4 bases, with 21 bases separating them. The CDR3 totals 17 residues. The germline gives CDR1 LNHDA, CDR2 SQIVND (reference sequence). CDR3 DNA: TGTGCCAGTAGTACAGATAACAGGGCCGTAGGGTCAGATACGCAGTATTTT. Its protein is CASSTDNRAVGSDTQYF.

The gene calls are TRBV27 and TRBJ2-7; D may correspond to TRBD1 or TRBD2 (5 bases each). The germline CDR1 and CDR2 sequences are MNHEY and SMNVEV (reference sequence). V lost 3 bases, J lost 2 bases, and 11 bases lay in between. The CDR3 length is 14 residues. CDR3 loop: CASSLRGSTYEQYF. CDR3 sequence (DNA): TGTGCCAGCAGTTTGAGGGGCTCAACCTACGAGCAGTACTTC.

The rearrangement links TRBV7-3 to TRBJ2-7; 10 bases map to TRBD1. CDR3 size: 15 residues. The ends lost 0 bases at V and 2 bases at J; junction bases unmatched: 1. CDR1 is SGHTA, CDR2 FQGTGA, per germline. CDR3 DNA sequence: TGTGCCAGCAGCTTAACGGGGACAGGGGCCTACGAGCAGTACTTC. It codes for CASSLTGTGAYEQYF.

The chain employs TRBV1 and TRBJ2-1; the tabulated D call, TRBD2, remains unverified against the DNA. TRBV1 is given as a pseudogene. The CDR3 runs 18 residues. The CDR3 bases are TGCACCAGCCCCAACCGGGCCACCAGGACTCGCTCCTACAATGAGCAGTTCTTC. It specifies CTSPNRATRTRSYNEQFF.

The chain employs TRBV6-5 and TRBJ1-1; D is uncertain. CDR1 is MNHEY and CDR2 is SVGAGI in the germline V gene. CDR3 size: 14 residues. V shed 2 bases and J shed 1 base, with 8 bases lying between them. The CDR3 DNA follows: TGTGCCAGCAGTTACCTTGGAGGGAACACTGAAGCTTTCTTT. This translates into CASSYLGGNTEAFF.

This clone was found many times. This chain joins TRBV12-5 and TRBJ2-1; D may be TRBD2 (6 bases). V dropped 0 bases and J dropped 2 bases, with 11 bases sitting between them. The germline gives CDR1 LGHNT, CDR2 FRNRAP. The CDR3 length is 16 residues. CDR3 nucleotide sequence: TGTGCTAGTGGTTTGGTAGACGGGGGTGCCTACAATGAGCAGTTCTTC. Protein sequence: CASGLVDGGAYNEQFF. Full variable domain (remainder filled in from reference TRBV12-5 and TRBJ2-1): DARVTQTPRHKVTEMGQEVTMRCQPILGHNTVFWYRQTMMQGLELLAYFRNRAPLDDSGMPKDRFSAEMPDATLATLKIQPSEPRDSAVYFCASGLVDGGAYNEQFFGPGTRLTVL.

V is TRBV14 and J is TRBJ1-2; possibly TRBD1 for D (6 bases). Germline V gene lookup returns CDR1 SGHDN and CDR2 FVKESK. The CDR3 is made up of 14 amino acids. Deletions cut 2 bases from V and 5 bases from J, with 12 bases between. CDR3 nucleotides: TGTGCCAGCAGCCAATCGGGACAAAGATATGGCTACACCTTC. Its protein product is CASSQSGQRYGYTF.

This chain joins TRBV4-3 and TRBJ2-2, with a possible D match to TRBD2 (5 bases). The length of the CDR3 is 16 residues. Germline values: CDR1 LGHNA, CDR2 YSLEER. Trimming cost V 3 bases and J 4 bases, with 15 bases left between them. The CDR3 coding sequence is TGCGCCAGCAGCCAGGAGGTTGCTTGGGGCACCGGGGAGCTGTTTTTT. This codes for CASSQEVAWGTGELFF.

The sample holds a few counts of this clone. CDR3 residues: CASSQEQGDGYTF. CDR3 nucleotide sequence: TGCGCCAGCAGCCAAGAGCAAGGCGATGGCTACACCTTC. This chain uses TRBV4-3 with TRBJ1-2; D is unclear. From germline, CDR1 is LGHNA and CDR2 YSLEER. The CDR3 covers 13 residues. Deletions cut 0 bases from V and 6 bases from J, with 8 bases between.